This entry describes one T cell receptor (beta chain). Its target antigen remains unknown. Base qualities are not recorded, but no much larger clone differs from it by a single base. Library preparation used PCR. DNA from cultured CD4+ T cells underwent TCR sequencing with the Oncomine TCR Beta short-read assay at the Johns Hopkins FTIC core. Genomic DNA was extracted from the cultured CD4+ T cells with the QIAamp micro DNA kit. Oncomine TCR Beta libraries made from cultured CD4+ T cells were pooled using unique dual indexes and sequenced on an Illumina iSeq 100. The source study handled its data this way. Non-productive sequences were filtered out, and CDR3s that did not start with C, did not end with F or W, or were shorter than 7 amino acids were discarded. Antigen-specific clonotypes were identified with the MANAFEST web application by comparing peptide-stimulated wells with reference and other culture wells. For a clone to be called positive, the clone needed an FDR below 0.05, an odds ratio above 5, and a productive frequency above 0.1% in at least two of three replicate wells. A clonotype counted as cross-reactive if it showed significant expansion both in the SARS-CoV-2 spike wells and in at least one common cold coronavirus spike condition. Levenshtein distances (stringdist) and unrooted phylogenetic trees (ape) in R version 3.6.1 were used to assess CDR3 homology. The raw public reads went through TCRdb reprocessing: fastp at Q25, MiXCR clone calling, in-frame beta chains kept. A single entry per CDR3 protein holds the most common genes and DNA from its merged rows. The V and J calls follow TCRdb's processing rather than the paper's. Within this sample are thousands of distinct CDR3 sequences, with 30% to 35% of them counted one time only. The ten largest make up approximately 35% of the sample.

V loses 6 bases of germline sequence and J loses 6 bases, and the interval between the two ends is 9 bases. CDR1 and CDR2, per the germline V gene (reference sequence), are MNHEY and SMNVEV. The CDR3 covers 13 residues, taking in both the cysteine and the phenylalanine. Just CDR3 DNA is preserved here, 39 bases in frame from base 1. These data originate in a study of vaccination and CD4 T cells after COVID-19 (dated by TCRdb to 2022 to 2024). For the study in its entirety: SARS-CoV-2 positivity had been established in the convalescent patients by nasal swab PCR, and mild disease was recorded in under ten of these patients and severe disease in one. Control cultures used a CEFX viral epitope pool as positive control, an HIV-1 Nef peptide pool as negative control, or no peptide. Post-COVID blood samples from convalescent patients were collected a median of around 100 days after diagnosis, with a range of roughly 35 to 180 days. In the convalescent cohort there were six males and four females, among whom were two Hispanic individuals, seven Caucasians, two Asians and one multiracial person. The time from the second vaccine dose to post-vaccine blood sampling had a median of around 72 days and ranged from roughly 13 to 241 days. In approximately ten COVID-19 convalescent patients and 4 infection-naive healthy vaccine recipients, the spike-specific CD4+ TCR repertoire before mRNA vaccination was compared with the repertoire after mRNA vaccination. Overlapping spike peptide pools from SARS-CoV-2 and from the common cold coronaviruses HCoV-NL63, HCoV-OC43 and HCoV-229E were used as culture stimuli. Each participant got two doses of either the Pfizer-BioNTech BNT162b2 vaccine (n=8) or the Moderna mRNA-1273 vaccine (n=2).

Results the study describes overall, beyond this receptor: Of the vaccine-specific clones in convalescent patients, 304 of 307, or nearly all, reacted only to SARS-CoV-2 spike and did not cross-react with common cold coronaviruses. The median number of SARS-CoV-2-reactive clonotypes rose from about 19 after infection to a few dozen after vaccination, but the change was not significant. Among convalescent patients, a median roughly 90% of the SARS-CoV-2-reactive clones seen after vaccination appeared only after vaccination, which suggests priming specific to the vaccine. The study included relatively few convalescent patients and did not analyze early timepoints after natural infection.

Read against the paper, the sample's treatment or condition label means: approximately 9-day PBMC culture with coronavirus spike peptide pools or control peptides (ViraFEST assay). The ViraFEST assay was used in the study, in which antigen-specific T cells were expanded with peptide pools and expanded clonotypes were subsequently identified by TCR sequencing. Positive SARS-CoV-2 PCR tests in the convalescent patients dated from March to December 2020, before Alpha, Beta and Delta variants emerged in the United States. Each well held approximately 2 million PBMCs cultured in IMDM containing about 5% human AB serum and roughly 10 IU/ml IL-2, with around 9.7 ug/ml peptide pools added. Half of the culture medium was replaced with fresh IL-2-containing medium on days 3 and 7. After 10 days of culture, CD4+ T cells were isolated by negative selection using the EasySep CD4+ T cell isolation kit. PBMCs were separated from whole blood using Ficoll-Paque Plus gradient centrifugation and then either used fresh or cryopreserved at -140C. Culture conditions were generally each tested in triplicate wells.

The chain links TRBV27 with TRBJ1-6; no D segment can be confidently identified. This receptor was obtained from a human donor who had recovered from COVID-19. The sequenced material came from CD4+ T cells from blood, cultured in vitro. CDR3 loop: CASRSRINSPLHF. In nucleotide form, the sequence is TGTGCCAGCAGAAGTAGGATTAATTCACCCCTCCACTTT.